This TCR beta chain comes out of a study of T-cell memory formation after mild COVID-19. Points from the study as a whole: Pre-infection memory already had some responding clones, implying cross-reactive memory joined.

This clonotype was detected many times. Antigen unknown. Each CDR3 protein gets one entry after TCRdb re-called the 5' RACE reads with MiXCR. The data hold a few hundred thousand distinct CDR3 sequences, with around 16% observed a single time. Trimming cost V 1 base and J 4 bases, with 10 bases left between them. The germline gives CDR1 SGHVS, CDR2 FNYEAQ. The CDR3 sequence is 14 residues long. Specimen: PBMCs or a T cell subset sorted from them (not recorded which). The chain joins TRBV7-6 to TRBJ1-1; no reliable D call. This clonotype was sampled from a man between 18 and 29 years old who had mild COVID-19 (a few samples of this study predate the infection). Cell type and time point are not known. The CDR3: CASSLEGIGTEAFF. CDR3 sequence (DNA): TGTGCCAGCAGCTTAGAAGGGATCGGCACTGAAGCTTTCTTT.